The rows below give T cell receptor beta chains drawn from one sample of a study of CD8 T cells in Susac syndrome. TCRdb re-called the immunoSEQ multiplex PCR reads through MiXCR, storing one row per CDR3 protein. The sample holds some 120,000 distinct CDR3 sequences, 90% to 95% seen once. Specimen: CD4+ T cells from PBMCs. These receptors were collected from a human donor in good health. The CDR3 runs from the conserved cysteine through the conserved F or W. Fields, in order: J gene, clone size, V gene, CDR3 length, D gene, CDR3 protein, CDR3 DNA. D genes are given only for firm matches. Expanded clones get a size class; other rows say once, few or many, or leave the size out.

>TRBJ1-1|-|TRBV28|11|-
CASSLKTEAFF
TGTGCCAGCAGCCTCAAAACTGAAGCTTTCTTT
>TRBJ2-2|-|TRBV18|14|-
CASSRENSGGELFF
TGTGCCAGCTCCCGAGAGAACTCCGGTGGGGAGCTGTTTTTT
>TRBJ2-2|-|TRBV20-1|13|-
CSAGHPTFGELFF
TGCAGTGCTGGACACCCCACTTTTGGGGAGCTGTTTTTT
>TRBJ1-2|-|TRBV7-2|14|-
CASSLDTGKPGYTF
TGTGCCAGCAGCTTAGATACCGGAAAACCTGGCTACACCTTC
>TRBJ1-5|-|TRBV6-1|15|-
CASSGTLTGSQPQHF
TGTGCCAGCAGCGGGACTCTTACTGGGAGTCAGCCCCAGCATTTT
>TRBJ2-5|-|TRBV7-8|14|TRBD1
CASSLLQGWETQYF
TGTGCCAGCAGCTTACTACAGGGGTGGGAGACCCAGTACTTC
>TRBJ2-5|-|TRBV3-1|12|-
CASSQAMETQYF
TGTGCCAGCAGCCAAGCGATGGAGACCCAGTACTTC
>TRBJ2-7|-|TRBV15|16|-
CATSRGIEPGLYEQYF
TGTGCCACCAGCAGAGGAATTGAGCCAGGGCTCTACGAGCAGTACTTC
>TRBJ2-7|-|TRBV7-2|15|TRBD2
CASSPGLASSYEQYF
TGTGCCAGCAGCCCGGGACTAGCCTCCTCCTACGAGCAGTACTTC
>TRBJ2-7|-|TRBV18|15|TRBD2
CASSPRAGVSYEQYF
TGTGCCAGCTCACCACGGGCGGGAGTATCCTACGAGCAGTACTTC
>TRBJ2-3|-|TRBV11-2|14|-
CASSYWDHADTQYF
TGTGCCAGCAGCTATTGGGACCACGCAGATACGCAGTATTTT
>TRBJ2-1|-|TRBV7-2|14|-
CASSLYASKNEQFF
TGTGCCAGCAGCTTGTATGCTAGCAAAAATGAGCAGTTCTTC
>TRBJ2-4|-|TRBV3-1|16|-
CASSQDSPKINRVQYF
TGTGCCAGCAGCCAAGATTCCCCTAAGATCAACAGGGTTCAGTACTTC
>TRBJ2-5|-|TRBV29-1|13|TRBD1
CSATRTGPETQYF
TGCAGCGCTACCCGGACAGGGCCAGAGACCCAGTACTTC
>TRBJ1-2|-|TRBV7-9|11|TRBD1
CASSPGQGQTF
TGTGCCAGCAGCCCCGGACAGGGTCAGACCTTC
>TRBJ2-7|-|TRBV7-2|15|-
CASSLEGISQYEQYF
TGTGCCAGCAGCTTAGAGGGGATCTCTCAATACGAGCAGTACTTC
>TRBJ2-2|-|TRBV4-2|16|-
CASSQAGSANTGELFF
TGTGCCAGCAGCCAAGCAGGTAGTGCGAACACCGGGGAGCTGTTTTTT
>TRBJ2-2|-|TRBV12-3/TRBV12-4|14|TRBD1
CASSGTGSTGELFF
TGTGCCAGCTCCGGGACAGGGTCTACCGGGGAGCTGTTTTTT
>TRBJ2-1|once|TRBV15|14|-
CATSPHVTLNEQFF
TGTGCCACCAGCCCTCACGTAACCCTCAATGAGCAGTTCTTC
>TRBJ1-1|-|TRBV29-1|11|-
CSVSWTVEAFF
TGCAGCGTTTCGTGGACAGTTGAAGCTTTCTTT
>TRBJ1-5|-|TRBV24-1|13|-
CATSGARGQPQHF
TGTGCCACCAGTGGGGCGCGAGGTCAGCCCCAGCATTTT
>TRBJ2-5|few|TRBV18|12|-
CASSPRQETQYF
TGTGCCAGCTCACCACGCCAAGAGACCCAGTACTTC
>TRBJ2-1|-|TRBV3-1|14|TRBD2
CASRKLAGDNEQFF
TGTGCCAGCAGGAAACTAGCGGGAGACAATGAGCAGTTCTTC
>TRBJ2-7|-|TRBV5-1|13|TRBD2
CASSSGGPREQYF
TGCGCCAGCAGCTCGGGAGGGCCTCGTGAGCAGTACTTC
>TRBJ2-3|-|TRBV12-3/TRBV12-4|13|-
CASSLLRPDTQYF
TGTGCCAGCAGTCTCCTCAGACCAGATACGCAGTATTTT
>TRBJ2-7|-|TRBV3-1|14|-
CASSQAASPREQYF
TGTGCCAGCAGCCAAGCGGCCAGCCCCCGCGAGCAGTACTTC
>TRBJ2-5|-|TRBV27|12|-
CASRRGMETQYF
TGTGCCAGCAGAAGGGGGATGGAGACCCAGTACTTC
>TRBJ1-5|once|TRBV5-1|16|-
CASSLGGMSSNQPQHF
TGCGCCAGCAGCTTGGGAGGGATGAGTAGCAATCAGCCCCAGCATTTT
>TRBJ2-7|-|TRBV20-1|13|-
CSAAGPVSYEQYF
TGCAGTGCTGCCGGGCCAGTATCCTACGAGCAGTACTTC
>TRBJ2-2|-|TRBV29-1|17|-
CSVEDPFSGANTGELFF
TGCAGCGTTGAAGACCCGTTTAGCGGAGCGAACACCGGGGAGCTGTTTTTT
>TRBJ1-1|-|TRBV19|19|-
CASRSSRVRDIRMNTEAFF
TGTGCCAGTAGATCATCAAGAGTCCGGGACATACGAATGAACACTGAAGCTTTCTTT
>TRBJ2-2|-|TRBV19|15|-
CASSPQPRVPGELFF
TGTGCCAGTAGTCCGCAACCTCGGGTACCCGGGGAGCTGTTTTTT
>TRBJ1-1|-|TRBV18|13|TRBD1
CASSRDRGYEAFF
TGTGCCAGCTCCAGGGACAGGGGCTATGAAGCTTTCTTT
>TRBJ2-7|-|TRBV5-1|15|-
CASSLRTARPYEQYF
TGCGCCAGCAGCCTCAGGACAGCCCGACCCTACGAGCAGTACTTC
>TRBJ2-3|-|TRBV19|11|-
CASRNTDTQYF
TGTGCCAGTAGGAACACAGATACGCAGTATTTT
>TRBJ1-4|-|TRBV19|14|-
CASRPDGIGEKLFF
TGTGCCAGTAGACCGGACGGGATCGGTGAAAAACTGTTTTTT
>TRBJ2-7|-|TRBV3-1|17|TRBD2
CASSQEGTLAGVHEQYF
TGTGCCAGCAGCCAAGAAGGGACGCTAGCGGGAGTCCACGAGCAGTACTTC
>TRBJ2-5|-|TRBV6-1|15|TRBD1
CASSEAPGQKETQYF
TGTGCCAGCAGTGAAGCGCCGGGACAGAAAGAGACCCAGTACTTC
>TRBJ2-6|-|TRBV6-6|15|-
CASTHRGSGANVLTF
TGTGCCAGTACCCACCGCGGATCTGGGGCCAACGTCCTGACTTTC
>TRBJ2-7|-|TRBV5-1|14|-
CASSLGGHLYEQYF
TGCGCCAGCAGCTTGGGGGGACACCTCTACGAGCAGTACTTC
>TRBJ1-2|-|TRBV23-1|16|-
CASSQLGQGIFYGYTF
TGCGCCAGCAGTCAATTGGGGCAGGGGATTTTCTATGGCTACACCTTC
>TRBJ2-5|-|TRBV5-1|15|-
CASSLGGAVQETQYF
TGCGCCAGCAGCTTGGGTGGCGCGGTACAAGAGACCCAGTACTTC
>TRBJ2-5|once|TRBV6-5|13|TRBD1
CASRRDRDGIQYF
TGTGCCAGCAGACGTGACAGGGATGGGATCCAGTACTTC
>TRBJ2-7|-|TRBV20-1|13|-
CSALRQAPWEQYF
TGCAGTGCTCTCAGACAGGCCCCTTGGGAGCAGTACTTC
>TRBJ2-1|-|TRBV3-1|11|-
CASSQVGRQFF
TGTGCCAGCAGCCAAGTTGGTAGGCAGTTCTTC
>TRBJ2-5|-|TRBV7-9|13|-
CASSLAGSETQYF
TGTGCCAGCAGCTTAGCGGGGTCAGAGACCCAGTACTTC
>TRBJ2-5|once|TRBV27|13|-
CASSFRNQETQYF
TGTGCCAGCAGTTTTCGGAACCAAGAGACCCAGTACTTC
>TRBJ2-7|-|TRBV3-1|16|-
CASSPQSPTTTYEQYF
TGTGCCAGCAGCCCCCAAAGCCCGACTACCACCTACGAGCAGTACTTC
>TRBJ2-1|-|TRBV3-1|22|TRBD2
CASSQPKGTGTSGRGTYNEQFF
TGTGCCAGCAGCCAACCTAAAGGGACCGGGACTAGCGGGAGGGGAACCTACAATGAGCAGTTCTTC
>TRBJ1-5|-|TRBV20-1|13|-
CSARSQGYQPQHF
TGCAGTGCTAGAAGTCAGGGGTATCAGCCCCAGCATTTT
>TRBJ2-7|-|TRBV3-1|15|-
CASSYGHTYSYEQYF
TGTGCCAGCAGCTACGGACACACTTACTCCTACGAGCAGTACTTC
>TRBJ2-3|once|TRBV4-2|17|TRBD2
CASSQDLASGAQGTQYF
TGTGCCAGCAGCCAAGATCTAGCTAGCGGGGCACAGGGTACGCAGTATTTT
>TRBJ1-4|-|TRBV12-3/TRBV12-4|14|TRBD1
CASSRGQLNEKLFF
TGTGCCAGCAGCCGGGGACAGTTAAATGAAAAACTGTTTTTT
>TRBJ2-6|-|TRBV19|17|-
CASSGAGATSGANVLTF
TGTGCCAGTAGCGGTGCAGGGGCCACCTCTGGGGCCAACGTCCTGACTTTC
>TRBJ2-7|-|TRBV12-3/TRBV12-4|15|TRBD2
CASSRQGLAGNEQYF
TGTGCCAGCTCCCGTCAGGGACTAGCGGGAAATGAGCAGTACTTC
>TRBJ2-3|-|TRBV7-9|15|-
CASSFQRVSTDTQYF
TGTGCCAGCAGCTTTCAGCGAGTAAGCACAGATACGCAGTATTTT
>TRBJ2-5|-|TRBV25-1|14|-
CASSEQVTQETQYF
TGTGCCAGCAGTGAACAAGTAACGCAAGAGACCCAGTACTTC